This T cell receptor beta chain emerged from a study of T cells after yellow fever vaccination. Overall study: Fractions containing few cells were prepared with SMART-Seq v4 Ultra Low Input. Whole-study results and caveats: A large majority of primary-vaccination clones showed up again after the booster (approximately 96% CD4, around 90% CD8).

TCRdb passed the 5' RACE reads through MiXCR, listing each CDR3 protein once. The repertoire consists of about 320,000 distinct CDR3 sequences, with roughly 4.3% occurring once and the leading ten covering roughly a fifth. There are many counts of this clonotype. Its antigen remains unidentified. This sequence was found in a man younger than 35 who received the YFV17D yellow fever vaccine. The sequences come from PBMCs, collected 15 days after the yellow fever booster vaccination.

CDR3 residues: CAKRRGGLANTGELFF. The CDR3 DNA reads TGCGCCAAAAGAAGAGGGGGTTTAGCGAACACCGGGGAGCTGTTTTTT. The chain combines TRBV5-1 with TRBJ2-2; D might be TRBD1 (6 bases). V gave up 9 bases and J gave up 0 bases, with 18 bases separating them. CDR1 and CDR2 (germline): SGHRS, YFSETQ. The CDR3 runs to 16 residues. The entire variable domain, with the rest obtained from reference TRBV5-1 and TRBJ2-2, is as follows: KAGVTQTPRYLIKTRGQQVTLSCSPISGHRSVSWYQQTPGQGLQFLFEYFSETQRNKGNFPGRFSGRQFSNSRSEMNVSTLELGDSALYLCAKRRGGLANTGELFFGEGSRLTVL.